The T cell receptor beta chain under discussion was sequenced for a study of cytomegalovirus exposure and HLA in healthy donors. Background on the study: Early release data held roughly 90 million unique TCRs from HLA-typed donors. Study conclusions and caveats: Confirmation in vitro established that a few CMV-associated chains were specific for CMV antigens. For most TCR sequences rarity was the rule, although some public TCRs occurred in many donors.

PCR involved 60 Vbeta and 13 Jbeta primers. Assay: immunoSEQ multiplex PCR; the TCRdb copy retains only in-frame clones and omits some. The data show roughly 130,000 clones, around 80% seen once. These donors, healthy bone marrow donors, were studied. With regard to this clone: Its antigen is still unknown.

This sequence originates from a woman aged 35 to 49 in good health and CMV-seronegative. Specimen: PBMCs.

The CDR3 loop is CASSLTSGGGETQYF. The CDR3 DNA is TGTGCCAGCAGCCTGACTAGCGGAGGTGGGGAGACCCAGTACTTC. The rearrangement uses TRBV7-9 and TRBJ2-5; 9 positions agree with TRBD2. Germline CDR1 SEHNR, CDR2 FQNEAQ (reference sequence). J lost 5 bases, V lost 5 bases, and 9 bases had no gene match. This CDR3 is built from 15 residues.